This T cell receptor (gamma chain) was identified during a study of intestinal T cells in coeliac disease (dated by TCRdb to 2018 to 2021). Background on the whole study: Coeliac patients were found to be much younger than controls, with mean ages of approximately 16.0 versus 58 years recorded in the TRG cohort. Duodenal biopsies from some 30 coeliac disease patients and about 20 non-coeliac controls made up a second, larger TCR-gamma (TRG) cohort. The TCR-delta (TRD) cohort included duodenal biopsies from about eleven coeliac disease patients and about eleven non-coeliac controls.

Notes on this clone: There is no known antigen for this receptor. No clone much larger than this one lies a single base away; base qualities are absent. Distinct nucleotide sequences in the sample also encode this CDR3.

For each case, genomic DNA was isolated from ten 5-um FFPE scrolls with the QIAamp DNA FFPE tissue kit. Fully anonymised formalin-fixed paraffin-embedded duodenal biopsies surplus to diagnostic needs were used to test TCR repertoire-based classification of coeliac disease. The paper's findings and limits, for the study overall: In training, clustering based on TRD kmers put all 20 or so biopsies in the right class, and the reported leave-one-out accuracy was roughly 91%. Of 54 biopsies, around 50 (94.4%) were correctly classified by TRG clustering, and a leave-one-out accuracy of around 87% was reported. There was no way to tell repeated CDR3 amino acid sequences apart from PCR duplicates. Age was significantly different between the coeliac and control groups, but splitting the analysis by age did not give a significant classification. FFPE-derived DNA was found to be relatively degraded, and loss of a proportion of TCR sequences in each sample was likely caused by this degradation.

Library method: multiplex PCR. TCRdb names Ion Torrent PGM as the instrument used. The LymphoTrack kit, which has primers carrying Illumina adapters, was used to amplify TRG repertoires from roughly 210 ng of biopsy DNA. After purification with AMPure XP beads and quantification on a 2100 Bioanalyzer, the TRG amplicons were pooled in equimolar amounts. Sequencing of TRG libraries was performed on an Ion PGM instrument. In the source study's methods: Reads in which more than 10% of nucleotides fell below the per-patient third-quartile quality score were removed with FastX. Alignment of reads was performed with IMGT/HighV-QUEST so that V, D and J genes were assigned, CDR3 regions were identified and functionality was assessed. Sequences were converted to amino acids, and every sequence predicted to be non-functional was removed. CDR3s were split into kmers, with and without positional annotation; kmer frequencies underwent PCA, and samples were clustered using all 1023 combinations of PCs 1-10. Classification was validated by leave-one-out cross-validation, in which parameters were re-optimised on the remaining samples each time. Shannon diversity was calculated with the vegan R package from repeated random subsamples, each the size of the lowest read count. Clone calls in TCRdb were regenerated from the public reads with CATT, after which identical DNA sequences shared one row. Here the V and J calls rest on TCRdb's processing, not on the authors' analysis. For this sample there are 700 to 850 gamma-chain clones; under 45% appear just once. Clones ranked in the top ten supply roughly a sixth of the sample.

The germline V gene gives CDR1 as VENAVY and CDR2 as YDSYNSRV. The CDR3, from cysteine to phenylalanine, totals 12 residues. Left in the record is the CDR3 DNA by itself, 36 bases read in frame from the first base. The sequence was obtained from a human donor with celiac disease. The V and J genes are TRGV8 and TRGJ1 or TRGJ2. Sequencing input: a duodenal biopsy. The sequence in DNA is TGTGCACCTGGGGTGGATTATTATAAGAAACTCTTT. This encodes CAPGVDYYKKLF.